A single T cell receptor beta chain is shown here with its context. Its antigen remains unidentified. The data were taken from a study of glioma-infiltrating T cells after dendritic cell vaccination. Notes on the study in general: Survival was not directly related to TCR clonality in these patients.

V shed 2 bases and J 9 bases; nucleotides not matched to a gene: 7. CDR3 length equals 14 residues. CDR1 is SGHTA, CDR2 FQGTGA, per germline. Specified time point: after dendritic cell vaccination, including at tumor progression/relapse. Assay: immunoSEQ multiplex PCR; the TCRdb copy retains only in-frame clones and omits some. Among approximately 99,000 clones listed, 75% to 90% were seen once. The V gene is TRBV7-3, the J gene TRBJ2-1, with 7 bases matching TRBD2. The sequencing here drew on blood, taken after dendritic cell vaccination. This clonotype was sampled from a human donor with glioblastoma. CDR3 residues: CASSLQAGASEQFF. The CDR3 DNA is TGTGCCAGCAGCTTACAGGCGGGAGCAAGTGAGCAGTTCTTC.